These T cell receptor beta chains were read from a single sample in a study of T cell repertoires in cytomegalovirus infection. TCRdb re-derived calls from the reads in MiXCR, one entry per CDR3 protein. The data show roughly 34,000 distinct CDR3 sequences, about 54% seen once. The antigens these receptors bind are not known. The sample consisted of CD8+ T cells from cultured PBMCs, taken from culture after CMV antigen stimulation. The origin of the receptors is a human donor in good health (CMV status not recorded). Some clones in this sample may be carry-over from other donors' samples. The CDR3 runs from the conserved cysteine through the conserved F or W.

v_gene	j_gene	CDR3aa
TRBV14	TRBJ1-1	CASSPRWEEGGTEAFF
TRBV7-4	TRBJ2-1	CASSLPGQGRNEQFF
TRBV11-1	TRBJ2-1	CASSFGGDYNEQFF
TRBV6-5	TRBJ1-4	CASSITGGNEKLFF
TRBV12-3/TRBV12-4	TRBJ2-3	CASSYLASGRSPDTQYF
TRBV29-1	TRBJ2-6	CSVEDPRAGANVLTF
TRBV7-3	TRBJ2-3	CASSLRGERTDTQYF
TRBV7-8	TRBJ1-1	CASSLGGEVEAFF
TRBV4-1	TRBJ2-1	CASSQGVSGRWNEQFF
TRBV27	TRBJ1-4	CASSPWDWTNEKLFF
TRBV6-1	TRBJ1-5	CASRDRRQGGNQPQHF
TRBV27	TRBJ2-1	CASARTSGSNEQFF
TRBV18	TRBJ2-5	CASSPGVDQETQYF
TRBV7-2	TRBJ1-2	CASSPVPGQGNGYGYTF
TRBV30	TRBJ2-5	CACSAGLGETQYF
TRBV27	TRBJ2-1	CASSSNSHNEQFF
TRBV11-3	TRBJ2-1	CASSPDTTYNEQFF
TRBV7-2	TRBJ2-2	CASSLAGKGTGELFF
TRBV20-1	TRBJ2-3	CSAMGLARDTQYF
TRBV20-1	TRBJ2-3	CSARTRPSPGTDTQYF
TRBV12-3/TRBV12-4	TRBJ2-2	CASSSSFRKGQSTNTGELFF
TRBV5-6	TRBJ1-1	CASSWETGPPEAFF
TRBV5-1	TRBJ1-1	CASSLVQGLDNEAFF
TRBV7-6	TRBJ1-1	CASSSSPPRGQAEAFF
TRBV9	TRBJ2-2	CASSVATGRTGELFF
TRBV7-6	TRBJ1-5	CASSPYSNQPQHF
TRBV6-5	TRBJ2-7	CASSRAGGPSYEQYF
TRBV19	TRBJ1-5	CASSITGSGGHQPQHF
TRBV5-1	TRBJ2-3	CASSGRVTDTQYF
TRBV5-1	TRBJ2-6	CASSPQFSGANVLTF
TRBV6-1	TRBJ1-5	CASRAGPGGRPQHF
TRBV7-2	TRBJ1-5	CASSSTPRGWSNQPQHF
TRBV5-1	TRBJ2-3	CASSLASGRLWGIRDGWSTDTQYF
TRBV11-2	TRBJ2-7	CASSHLAYEQYF
TRBV7-6	TRBJ2-7	CASSPRQGYYEQYF
TRBV28	TRBJ1-1	CASTHRDPEAFF
TRBV5-6	TRBJ2-4	CASSRPPGFKNIQYF
TRBV7-8	TRBJ1-5	CASSSGQAPRPQHF
TRBV7-6	TRBJ1-5	CASSLLEGRNQPQHF
TRBV7-8	TRBJ2-1	CASSLNRGSNNEQFF
TRBV4-1	TRBJ2-7	CASSQGPDRPTYEQYF
TRBV7-9	TRBJ1-1	CASSGSPGPLNTEAFF
TRBV19	TRBJ2-7	CASSWSSGGYEQYF
TRBV12-3/TRBV12-4	TRBJ1-4	CASSPPGGEGDNEKLFF
TRBV20-1	TRBJ1-1	CSAGQGAQTTEAFF
TRBV7-3	TRBJ2-2	CASRWGADTGELFF
TRBV2	TRBJ1-1	CASVGTGYTEAFF
TRBV7-6	TRBJ2-1	CASSLSPGNEQFF
TRBV7-2	TRBJ2-7	CASSLGWTGGYEQYF
TRBV18	TRBJ2-1	CASSPGTGLYNEQFF
TRBV7-4	TRBJ1-1	CASSLDRQNTEAFF
TRBV7-2	TRBJ2-1	CASSSSGTSRRYNEQFF